The 10 T cell receptor beta chains below all came from one sample that was sequenced in a study of CD8+ T cells in alopecia areata. Treatment reported: oral pan-JAK inhibitor, 5-10 mg twice daily. Reverse transcribed after extraction, RNA yielded cDNA as the sequencing template. Using immunoSEQ multiplex PCR, the repertoire was profiled, and TCRdb retains in-frame clones only, with some absent. The data show about 160,000 clones, about 71% seen once. The source was CD4+ T cells sorted from blood, collected at week 4, from a patient treated with tofacitinib. These receptors originate from a human donor with alopecia areata.

This clone was detected only a few times. The CDR3 protein is CAGQGLAGTDTQYF. The CDR3, as DNA: TGTGCCGGGCAGGGACTAGCGGGAACAGATACGCAGTATTTT. This chain joins TRBV30 and TRBJ2-3, with 13 bases identical to TRBD2. Germline CDR1 and CDR2: GTSNPN and SVGIG (reference sequence). The CDR3 is 14 amino acids. The J segment lost 3 bases and the V segment lost 8 bases, leaving 5 bases of the junction unmatched.

The chain has TRBV7-2 and TRBJ2-3; D is uncertain. CDR1 and CDR2 from the germline V gene are SGHTA and FQGNSA. V was cut by 5 bases and J by 2 bases, with 8 bases left in between. The CDR3 is 13 amino acids. The CDR3 here is CASSLDPTDTQYF. The CDR3 DNA reads as TGTGCCAGCAGCCTAGACCCCACAGATACGCAGTATTTT. The variable domain in full, completed from reference TRBV7-2 and TRBJ2-3, reads GAGVSQSPSNKVTEKGKDVELRCDPISGHTALYWYRQSLGQGLEFLIYFQGNSAPDKSGLPSDRFSAERTGGSVSTLTIQRTQQEDSAVYLCASSLDPTDTQYFGPGTRLTVL.

This clone came up a few times. V gene TRBV25-1 combines with J gene TRBJ2-2; D not certain. Germline V gene sequence: CDR1 MGHDK, CDR2 SYGVNS. The ends were cut back, 7 bases at V and 6 bases at J, with 15 bases in the middle. The CDR3 extends over 14 amino acids. CDR3 sequence (DNA): TGTGCCAGCACCCCGGGTCCTTGGGCCGGGGAGCTGTTTTTT. Amino acid sequence: CASTPGPWAGELFF.

This clone has more than one count but fewer than ten. Different DNA sequences within this sample yield the same CDR3. The genes are TRBV7-2 and TRBJ2-7; D unresolved. Per germline, CDR1 SGHTA and CDR2 FQGNSA. V shed 1 base and J shed 4 bases, with 2 bases lying between them. CDR3 length equals 11 residues. The CDR3 bases are TGTGCCAGCAGCTTAGAATACGAGCAGTACTTC. Protein sequence: CASSLEYEQYF.

The chain uses TRBV18 and TRBJ1-4, with D uncertain. Trimming removed 1 base from V and 7 bases from J, with 16 bases in between. This CDR3 spans 16 amino acids. The germline gives CDR1 KGHSH, CDR2 LQKENI. This chain's CDR3 is CASSPQQLTGGEKLFF. CDR3 nucleotides: TGTGCCAGCTCACCACAACAGCTAACCGGAGGTGAAAAACTGTTTTTT.

The gene calls are TRBV2 and TRBJ1-5; D may be TRBD1 (6 bases). CDR3 size: 14 residues. Germline V CDR1 and CDR2: SNHLY, FYNNEI. Trimming left V 8 bases short and J 4 bases short, with 15 bases between. The CDR3 sequence is CASGGTGRNQPQHF. The CDR3 DNA is TGTGCCAGCGGGGGAACAGGGCGGAATCAGCCCCAGCATTTT.

The chain has TRBV9 and TRBJ1-6; 11 bases line up with TRBD1. CDR1 is SGDLS and CDR2 is YYNGEE in the germline V gene. The CDR3 extends over 14 amino acids. Trimming removed 4 bases from V and 8 bases from J; junction bases left unmatched: 2. For the CDR3, the DNA is TGTGCCAGCAGCCAGGGACAGGGGGATTCACCCCTCCACTTT. Translation gives CASSQGQGDSPLHF. Filled out from reference TRBV9 and TRBJ1-6, the complete variable domain reads DSGVTQTPKHLITATGQRVTLRCSPRSGDLSVYWYQQSLDQGLQFLIQYYNGEERAKGNILERFSAQQFPDLHSELNLSSLELGDSALYFCASSQGQGDSPLHFGNGTRLTVT.

This chain links TRBV9 with TRBJ2-2; TRBD1 might be the D (6 bases). Germline V gives CDR1 SGDLS, CDR2 YYNGEE. The CDR3 runs to 13 residues. Trimming cost V 3 bases and J 6 bases, with 9 bases left between them. CDR3 DNA: TGTGCCAGCAGCGCGACAGGATCCGGGGAGCTGTTTTTT. The encoded protein is CASSATGSGELFF.

This chain uses TRBV4-1 with TRBJ2-6; TRBD2 might be the D (6 bases). The V end was cut by 2 bases, the J end by 4 bases, with 9 bases between. The V gene's germline CDR1 is MGHRA and CDR2 YSYEKL. This CDR3 has 15 amino acids. CDR3 in DNA: TGCGCCAGCAGCCAAACCCTAGCGGGGGCCAACGTCCTGACTTTC. Translation: CASSQTLAGANVLTF.

The table lists this clone with a few counts. V usage is TRBV9 and J usage is TRBJ2-2; D may be TRBD2 (6 bases). Germline loops: CDR1 SGDLS, CDR2 YYNGEE. V was cut by 4 bases and J by 4 bases, with 14 bases left in between. The CDR3 spans 15 residues. CDR3 amino acids: CASSPRRDFTGELFF. CDR3 DNA sequence: TGTGCCAGCAGCCCACGCCGGGACTTCACCGGGGAGCTGTTTTTT.